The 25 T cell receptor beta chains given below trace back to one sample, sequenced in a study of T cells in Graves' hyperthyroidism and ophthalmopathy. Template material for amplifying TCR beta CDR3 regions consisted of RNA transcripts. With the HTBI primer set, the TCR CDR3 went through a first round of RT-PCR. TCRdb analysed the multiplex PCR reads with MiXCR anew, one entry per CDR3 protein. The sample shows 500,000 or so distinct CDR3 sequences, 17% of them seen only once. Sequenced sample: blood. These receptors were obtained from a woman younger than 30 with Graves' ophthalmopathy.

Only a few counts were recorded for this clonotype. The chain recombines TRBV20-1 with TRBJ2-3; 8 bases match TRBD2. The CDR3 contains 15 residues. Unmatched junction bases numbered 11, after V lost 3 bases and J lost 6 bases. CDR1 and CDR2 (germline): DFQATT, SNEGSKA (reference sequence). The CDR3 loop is CSARTVAGNVDTQYF. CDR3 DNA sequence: TGCAGTGCTAGGACGGTAGCGGGAAATGTTGATACGCAGTATTTT.

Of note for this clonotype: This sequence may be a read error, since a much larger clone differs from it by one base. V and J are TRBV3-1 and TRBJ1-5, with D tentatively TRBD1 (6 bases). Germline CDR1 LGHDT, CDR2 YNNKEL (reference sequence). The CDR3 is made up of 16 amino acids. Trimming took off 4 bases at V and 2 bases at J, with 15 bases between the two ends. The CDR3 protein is CASSRGGAYGNQPQHF. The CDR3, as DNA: TGTGCCAGCAGCCGAGGGGGGGCATATGGCAATCAGCCCCAGCATTTT. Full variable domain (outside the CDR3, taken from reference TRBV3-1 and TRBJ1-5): DTAVSQTPKYLVTQMGNDKSIKCEQNLGHDTMYWYKQDSKKFLKIMFSYNNKELIINETVPNRFSPKSPDKAHLNLHINSLELGDSAVYFCASSRGGAYGNQPQHFGDGTRLSIL.

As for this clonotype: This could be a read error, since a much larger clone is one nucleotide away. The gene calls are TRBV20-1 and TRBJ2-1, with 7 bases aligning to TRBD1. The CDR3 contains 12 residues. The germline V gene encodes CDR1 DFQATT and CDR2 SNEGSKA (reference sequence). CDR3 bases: TGCAGTGCTGGAGAGACAGGGAATGAGCAGTTCTTC. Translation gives CSAGETGNEQFF.

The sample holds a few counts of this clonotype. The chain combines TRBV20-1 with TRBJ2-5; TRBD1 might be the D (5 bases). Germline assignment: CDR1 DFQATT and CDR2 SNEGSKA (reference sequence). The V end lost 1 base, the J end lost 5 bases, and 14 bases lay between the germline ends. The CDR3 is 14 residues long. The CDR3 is CSARGRSPGETQYF. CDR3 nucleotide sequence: TGCAGTGCTAGAGGACGTTCTCCAGGGGAGACCCAGTACTTC.

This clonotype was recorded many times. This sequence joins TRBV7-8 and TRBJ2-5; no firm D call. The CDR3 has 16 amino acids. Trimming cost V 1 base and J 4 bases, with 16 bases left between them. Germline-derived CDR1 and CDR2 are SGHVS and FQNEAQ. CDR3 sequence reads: CASSLVGRWKGETQYF. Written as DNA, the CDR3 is TGTGCCAGCAGCTTAGTTGGCAGGTGGAAAGGAGAGACCCAGTACTTC.

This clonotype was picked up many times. CDR3 nucleotides: TGTGCCAGCACCGAGACGGCCAATGAAAAACTGTTTTTT. It specifies CASTETANEKLFF. The chain is built from TRBV12-3 or TRBV12-4 and TRBJ1-4; no firm D call. Between the trimmed V and J ends, which lost 7 bases and 5 bases, there was a span of 11 bases. The CDR3 consists of 13 residues.

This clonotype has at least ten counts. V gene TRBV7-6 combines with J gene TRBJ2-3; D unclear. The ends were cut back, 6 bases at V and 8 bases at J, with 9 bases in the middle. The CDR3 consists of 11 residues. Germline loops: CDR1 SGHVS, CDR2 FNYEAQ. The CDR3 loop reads CASRQYVTQYF. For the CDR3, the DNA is TGTGCCAGCAGACAATACGTTACGCAGTATTTT.

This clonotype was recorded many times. The CDR3 is CSAAGTGTPWSNQPQHF. The DNA of the CDR3 is TGCAGTGCCGCCGGGACAGGCACCCCTTGGAGCAATCAGCCCCAGCATTTT. This rearrangement joins TRBV20-1 to TRBJ1-5; 8 nucleotides align to TRBD1. Germline CDR1 reads DFQATT; CDR2 reads SNEGSKA (reference sequence). The CDR3 length is 17 residues. V gave up 6 bases and J gave up 1 base; unmatched junction bases: 14.

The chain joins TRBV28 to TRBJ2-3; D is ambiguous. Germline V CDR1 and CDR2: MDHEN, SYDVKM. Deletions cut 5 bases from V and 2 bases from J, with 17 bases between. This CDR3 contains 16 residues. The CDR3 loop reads CASSEPDRLFTDTQYF. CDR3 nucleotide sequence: TGTGCCAGCAGTGAGCCGGACCGATTATTCACAGATACGCAGTATTTT.

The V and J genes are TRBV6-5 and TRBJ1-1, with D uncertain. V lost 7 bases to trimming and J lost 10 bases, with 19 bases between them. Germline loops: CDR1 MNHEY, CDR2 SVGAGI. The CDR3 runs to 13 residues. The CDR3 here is CASNSRVAGAAFF. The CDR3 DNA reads TGTGCCAGCAATTCACGTGTCGCGGGAGCAGCTTTCTTT.

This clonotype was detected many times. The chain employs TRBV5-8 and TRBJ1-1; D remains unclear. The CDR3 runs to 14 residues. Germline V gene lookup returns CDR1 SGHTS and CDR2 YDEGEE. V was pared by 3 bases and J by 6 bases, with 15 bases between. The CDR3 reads CASSSGRRVAEAFF. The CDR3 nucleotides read TGTGCCAGCAGCTCCGGCCGAAGGGTCGCTGAAGCTTTCTTT.

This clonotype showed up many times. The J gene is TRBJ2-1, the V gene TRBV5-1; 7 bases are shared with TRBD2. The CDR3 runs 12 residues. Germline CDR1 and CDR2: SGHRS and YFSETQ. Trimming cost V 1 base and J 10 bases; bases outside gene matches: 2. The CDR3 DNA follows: TGCGCCAGCAGCTTGTCGCGGGGGGAGCAGTTCTTC. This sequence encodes CASSLSRGEQFF. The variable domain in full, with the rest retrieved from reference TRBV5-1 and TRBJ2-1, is KAGVTQTPRYLIKTRGQQVTLSCSPISGHRSVSWYQQTPGQGLQFLFEYFSETQRNKGNFPGRFSGRQFSNSRSEMNVSTLELGDSALYLCASSLSRGEQFFGPGTRLTVL.

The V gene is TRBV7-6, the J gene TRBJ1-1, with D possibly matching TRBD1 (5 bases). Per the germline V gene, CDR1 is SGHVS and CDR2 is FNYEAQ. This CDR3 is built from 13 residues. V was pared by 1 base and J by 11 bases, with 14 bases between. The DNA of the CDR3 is TGTGCCAGCAGCTTAGAGGAGGGGAGGGGCGCTTTCTTT. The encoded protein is CASSLEEGRGAFF.

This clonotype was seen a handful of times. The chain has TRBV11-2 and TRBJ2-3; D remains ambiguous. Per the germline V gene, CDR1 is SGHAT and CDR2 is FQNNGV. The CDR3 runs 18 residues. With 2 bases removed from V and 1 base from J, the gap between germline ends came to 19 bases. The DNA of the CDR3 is TGTGCCAGCAGCTTAAGCCGAGGTAGGGCCGAGGGCACAGATACGCAGTATTTT. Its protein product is CASSLSRGRAEGTDTQYF.

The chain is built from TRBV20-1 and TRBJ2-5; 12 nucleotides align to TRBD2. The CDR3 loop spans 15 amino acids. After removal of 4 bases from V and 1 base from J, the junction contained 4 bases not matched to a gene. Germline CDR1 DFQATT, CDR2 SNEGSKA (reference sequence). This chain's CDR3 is CSAITSGGFQETQYF. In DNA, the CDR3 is TGCAGTGCTATCACTAGCGGGGGGTTCCAAGAGACCCAGTACTTC.

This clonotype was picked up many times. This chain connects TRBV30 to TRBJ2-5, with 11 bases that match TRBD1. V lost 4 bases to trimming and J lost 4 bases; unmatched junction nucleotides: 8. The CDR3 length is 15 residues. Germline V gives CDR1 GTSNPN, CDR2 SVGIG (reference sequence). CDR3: CAWTLGQGARETQYF. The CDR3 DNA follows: TGTGCCTGGACCCTAGGACAGGGGGCGCGAGAGACCCAGTACTTC.

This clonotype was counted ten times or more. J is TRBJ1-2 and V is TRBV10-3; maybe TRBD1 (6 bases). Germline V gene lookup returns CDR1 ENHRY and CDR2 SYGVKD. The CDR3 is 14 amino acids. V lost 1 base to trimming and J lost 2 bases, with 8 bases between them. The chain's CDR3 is CAISEFTGNYGYTF. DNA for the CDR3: TGTGCCATCAGTGAGTTTACAGGGAACTATGGCTACACCTTC.

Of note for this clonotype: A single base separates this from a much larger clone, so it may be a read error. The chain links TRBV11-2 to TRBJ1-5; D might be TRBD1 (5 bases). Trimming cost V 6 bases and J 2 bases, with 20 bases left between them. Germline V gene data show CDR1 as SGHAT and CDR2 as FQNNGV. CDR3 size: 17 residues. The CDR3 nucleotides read TGTGCCAGCAGGCCACTTGGGGCCAGGGAAGGCAATCAGCCCCAGCATTTT. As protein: CASRPLGAREGNQPQHF.

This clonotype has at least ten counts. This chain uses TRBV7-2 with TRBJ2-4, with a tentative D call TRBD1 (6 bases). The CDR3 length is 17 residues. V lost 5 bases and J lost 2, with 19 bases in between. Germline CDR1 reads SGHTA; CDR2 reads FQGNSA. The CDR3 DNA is TGTGCCAGCAGCCACAAAGCGGCAGGGGCTACCAAAAACATTCAGTACTTC. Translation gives CASSHKAAGATKNIQYF. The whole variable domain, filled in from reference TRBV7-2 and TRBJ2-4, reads GAGVSQSPSNKVTEKGKDVELRCDPISGHTALYWYRQSLGQGLEFLIYFQGNSAPDKSGLPSDRFSAERTGGSVSTLTIQRTQQEDSAVYLCASSHKAAGATKNIQYFGAGTRLSVL.

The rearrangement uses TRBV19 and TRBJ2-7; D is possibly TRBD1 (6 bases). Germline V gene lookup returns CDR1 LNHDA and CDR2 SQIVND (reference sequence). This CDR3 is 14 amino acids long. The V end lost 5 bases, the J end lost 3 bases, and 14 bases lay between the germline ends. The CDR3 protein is CASSENRVVYEQYF. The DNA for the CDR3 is TGTGCCAGTAGTGAGAACAGGGTTGTCTACGAGCAGTACTTC.

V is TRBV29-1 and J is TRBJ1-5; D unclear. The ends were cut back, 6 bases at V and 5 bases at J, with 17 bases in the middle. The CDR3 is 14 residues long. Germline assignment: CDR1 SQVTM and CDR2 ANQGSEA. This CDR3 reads CSVSVLGVDQPQHF. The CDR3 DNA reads TGCAGCGTAAGTGTTCTGGGCGTGGATCAGCCCCAGCATTTT.

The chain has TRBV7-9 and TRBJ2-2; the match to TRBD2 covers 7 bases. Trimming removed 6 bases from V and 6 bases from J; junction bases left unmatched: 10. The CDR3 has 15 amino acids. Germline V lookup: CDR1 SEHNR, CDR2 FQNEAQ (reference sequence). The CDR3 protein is CASRKIAGSAGELFF. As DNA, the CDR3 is TGTGCCAGCAGAAAAATAGCGGGTAGCGCCGGGGAGCTGTTTTTT.

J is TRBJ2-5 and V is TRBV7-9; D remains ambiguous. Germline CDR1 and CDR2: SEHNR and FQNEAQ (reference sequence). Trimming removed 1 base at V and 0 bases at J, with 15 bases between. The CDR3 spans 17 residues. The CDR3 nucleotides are TGTGCCAGCAGCTTAGTCGATCTCGGACCTAACCAAGAGACCCAGTACTTC. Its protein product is CASSLVDLGPNQETQYF.

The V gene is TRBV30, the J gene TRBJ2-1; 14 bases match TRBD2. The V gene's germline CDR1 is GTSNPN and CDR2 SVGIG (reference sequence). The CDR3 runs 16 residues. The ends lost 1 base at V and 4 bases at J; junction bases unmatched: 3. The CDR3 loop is CAWSEGLAGAYNEQFF. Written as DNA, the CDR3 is TGTGCCTGGAGTGAGGGACTAGCGGGAGCGTACAATGAGCAGTTCTTC.

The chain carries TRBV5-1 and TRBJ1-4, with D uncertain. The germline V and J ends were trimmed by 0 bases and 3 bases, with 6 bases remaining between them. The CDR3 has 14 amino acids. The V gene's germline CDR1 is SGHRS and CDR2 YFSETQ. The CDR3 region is CASSLAGSNEKLFF. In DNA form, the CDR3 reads TGCGCCAGCAGCTTGGCAGGATCTAATGAAAAACTGTTTTTT.